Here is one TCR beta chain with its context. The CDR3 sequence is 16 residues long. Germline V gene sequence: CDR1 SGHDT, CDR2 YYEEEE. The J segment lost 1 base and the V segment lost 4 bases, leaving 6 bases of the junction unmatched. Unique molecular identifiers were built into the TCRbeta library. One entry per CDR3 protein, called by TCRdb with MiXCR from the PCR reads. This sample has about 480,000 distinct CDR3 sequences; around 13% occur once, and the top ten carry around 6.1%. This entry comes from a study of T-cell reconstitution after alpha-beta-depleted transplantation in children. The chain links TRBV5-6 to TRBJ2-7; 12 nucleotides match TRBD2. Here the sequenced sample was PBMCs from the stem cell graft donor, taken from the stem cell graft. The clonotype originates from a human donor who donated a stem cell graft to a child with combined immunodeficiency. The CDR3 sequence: CASSHPGLAGSYEQYF. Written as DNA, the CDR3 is TGTGCCAGCAGCCACCCCGGACTAGCGGGATCCTACGAGCAGTACTTC.